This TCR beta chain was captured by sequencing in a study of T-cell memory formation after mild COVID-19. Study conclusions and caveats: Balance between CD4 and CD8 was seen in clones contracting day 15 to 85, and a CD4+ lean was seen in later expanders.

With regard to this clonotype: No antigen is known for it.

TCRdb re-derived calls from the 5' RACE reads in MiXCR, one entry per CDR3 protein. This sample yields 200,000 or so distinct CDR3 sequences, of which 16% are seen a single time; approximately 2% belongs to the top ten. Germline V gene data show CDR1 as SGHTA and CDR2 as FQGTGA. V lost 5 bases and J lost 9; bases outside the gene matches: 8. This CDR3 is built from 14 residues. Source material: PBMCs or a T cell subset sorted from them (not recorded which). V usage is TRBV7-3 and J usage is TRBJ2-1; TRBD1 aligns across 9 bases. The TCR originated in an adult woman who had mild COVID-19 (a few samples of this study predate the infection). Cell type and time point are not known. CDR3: CASSHRDRAGEQFF. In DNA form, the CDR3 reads TGTGCCAGCAGCCACCGGGACAGGGCGGGTGAGCAGTTCTTC.